The sequence of this T cell receptor beta chain was determined in a study of blood T cell repertoires in COVID-19. Whole-study context: Acute-phase and convalescent COVID-19 samples originated in the United States, Italy and Spain. In each case, the material was cDNA or gDNA derived from T cells, B-cell-depleted T cells, or PBMCs.

CDR3 size: 12 residues. Trimming took 4 bases from V and 11 from J, leaving 17 bases between them. Germline lookup yields CDR1 GTSNPN and CDR2 SVGIG (reference sequence). Produced via immunoSEQ multiplex PCR; TCRdb's table is partial and in-frame only. The data show some 320,000 clones, with 85% seen just once and around 6.9% held by the top ten. The receptor was derived from a human donor in a cohort sampled during active COVID-19. V gene TRBV30 combines with J gene TRBJ1-1; tentatively, D is TRBD1 (5 bases). Input material: peripheral blood. The CDR3 is CAWNKRWGGAFF. The CDR3 region has the DNA TGTGCCTGGAACAAAAGGTGGGGGGGGGCTTTCTTT.